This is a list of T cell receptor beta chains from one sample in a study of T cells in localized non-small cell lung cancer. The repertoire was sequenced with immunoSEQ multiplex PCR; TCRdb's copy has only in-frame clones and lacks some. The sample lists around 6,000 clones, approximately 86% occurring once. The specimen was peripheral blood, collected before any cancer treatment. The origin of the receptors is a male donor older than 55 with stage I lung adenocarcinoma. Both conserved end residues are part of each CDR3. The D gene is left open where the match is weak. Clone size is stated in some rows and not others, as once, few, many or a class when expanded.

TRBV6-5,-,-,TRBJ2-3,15,CASRRSLANTDTQYF,TGTGCCAGCAGGAGAAGTCTAGCGAACACAGATACGCAGTATTTT
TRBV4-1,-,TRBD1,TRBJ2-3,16,CASSHLRDSNTDTQYF,TGCGCCAGCAGCCATCTCCGGGACAGTAACACAGATACGCAGTATTTT
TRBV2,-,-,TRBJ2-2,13,CASRERATGELFF,TGTGCCAGCAGGGAGCGGGCCACCGGGGAGCTGTTTTTT
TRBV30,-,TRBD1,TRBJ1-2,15,CAWSVLGQGAKGYTF,TGTGCCTGGAGTGTACTTGGACAGGGGGCAAAGGGCTACACCTTC
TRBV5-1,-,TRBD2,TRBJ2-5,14,CASSLVRGGETQYF,TGCGCCAGCAGCTTGGTTCGGGGGGGAGAGACCCAGTACTTC
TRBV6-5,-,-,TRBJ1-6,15,CASTRQRSYNSPLHF,TGTGCCAGCACAAGACAGCGCTCCTATAATTCACCCCTCCACTTT
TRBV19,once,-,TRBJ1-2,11,CASSPGPGYTF,TGTGCCAGTAGCCCGGGACCGGGGTACACCTTC
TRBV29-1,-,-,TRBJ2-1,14,CSVEKDRNYNEQFF,TGCAGCGTTGAAAAGGACAGAAACTACAATGAGCAGTTCTTC
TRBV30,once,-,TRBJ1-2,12,CAWSVGAYGYTF,TGTGCCTGGAGTGTGGGGGCGTATGGCTACACCTTC
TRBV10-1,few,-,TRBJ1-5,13,CATGAGVNQPQHF,TGCGCCACCGGGGCAGGGGTGAATCAGCCCCAGCATTTT
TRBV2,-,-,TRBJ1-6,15,CASKDTEGSNSPLHF,TGTGCCAGCAAGGATACAGAAGGGTCTAATTCACCCCTCCACTTT
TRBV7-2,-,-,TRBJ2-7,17,CASSLKRSGPSSYEQYF,TGTGCCAGCAGCTTAAAGAGGAGCGGGCCGAGCTCCTACGAGCAGTACTTC
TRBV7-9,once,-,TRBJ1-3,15,CASSLDPDSGNTIYF,TGTGCCAGCAGCTTAGACCCGGACTCTGGAAACACCATATATTTT
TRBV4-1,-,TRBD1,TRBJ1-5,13,CASSRQGHQPQHF,TGCGCCAGCAGCCGACAGGGCCATCAGCCCCAGCATTTT
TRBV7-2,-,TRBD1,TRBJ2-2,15,CASRMDRWDTGELFF,TGTGCCAGCAGAATGGACAGGTGGGACACCGGGGAGCTGTTTTTT
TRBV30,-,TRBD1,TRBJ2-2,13,CAWSGQGTGELFF,TGTGCCTGGAGTGGACAGGGTACCGGGGAGCTGTTTTTT
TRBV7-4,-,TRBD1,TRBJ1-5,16,CASSLVPTGSGQPQHF,TGTGCCAGCAGCTTAGTCCCGACAGGGTCCGGTCAGCCCCAGCATTTT
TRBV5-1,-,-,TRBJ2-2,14,CASSLEADTGELFF,TGCGCCAGCAGCTTGGAGGCAGACACCGGGGAGCTGTTTTTT
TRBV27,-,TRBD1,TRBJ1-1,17,CASSLTGTAMMNTEAFF,TGTGCCAGCAGTTTAACCGGGACAGCTATGATGAACACTGAAGCTTTCTTT
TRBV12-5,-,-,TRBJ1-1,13,CASGLQGTTEAFF,TGTGCTAGTGGTTTGCAGGGAACCACTGAAGCTTTCTTT
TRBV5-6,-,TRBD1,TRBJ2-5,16,CASSPRGQGARETQYF,TGTGCCAGCAGCCCGAGGGGCCAGGGGGCGCGGGAGACCCAGTACTTC
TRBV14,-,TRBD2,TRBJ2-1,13,CATSPGTSGRQFF,TGTGCCACTAGCCCTGGGACTAGCGGGAGGCAGTTCTTC
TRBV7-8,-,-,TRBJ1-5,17,CASSFSGSSLSNQPQHF,TGTGCCAGCAGCTTCTCGGGGAGCTCACTGAGCAATCAGCCCCAGCATTTT
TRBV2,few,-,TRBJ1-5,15,CASSRWAGSNQPQHF,TGTGCCAGCAGTCGATGGGCGGGAAGCAATCAGCCCCAGCATTTT
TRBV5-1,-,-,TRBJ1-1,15,CASSLEGPGTTEAFF,TGCGCCAGCAGCTTGGAGGGCCCCGGGACAACTGAAGCTTTCTTT
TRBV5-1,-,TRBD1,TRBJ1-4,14,CASSLTAGGEKLFF,TGCGCCAGCAGCCTGACCGCAGGGGGTGAAAAACTGTTTTTT
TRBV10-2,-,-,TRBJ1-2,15,CASSETGTSTEGYTF,TGCGCCAGCAGTGAGACCGGGACCTCCACCGAGGGCTACACCTTC
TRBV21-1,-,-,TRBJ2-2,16,CASSAHRGPNTGELFF,TGTGCCAGCAGCGCTCACAGGGGCCCGAACACCGGGGAGCTGTTTTTT
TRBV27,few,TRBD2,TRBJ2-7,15,CASSWGTSGVYEQYF,TGTGCCAGCAGTTGGGGGACTAGCGGGGTCTACGAGCAGTACTTC
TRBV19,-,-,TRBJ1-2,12,CASSRVRDGYTF,TGTGCCAGTAGTAGGGTTCGCGATGGCTACACCTTC
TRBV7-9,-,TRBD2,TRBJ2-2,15,CASSQFQRGVAELFF,TGTGCCAGCAGCCAATTCCAGCGGGGCGTGGCGGAGCTGTTTTTT
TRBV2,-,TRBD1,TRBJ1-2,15,CASRPWTGANYGYTF,TGTGCCAGCAGACCTTGGACAGGGGCTAACTATGGCTACACCTTC
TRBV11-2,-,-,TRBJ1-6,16,CASSLGVRGSNSPLHF,TGTGCCAGCAGCTTAGGGGTTAGGGGCAGTAATTCACCCCTCCACTTT
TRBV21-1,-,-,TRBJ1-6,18,CASSKVGTDTGENSPLHF,TGTGCCAGCAGCAAAGTTGGGACCGATACAGGGGAGAATTCACCCCTCCACTTT
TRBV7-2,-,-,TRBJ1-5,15,CASSLDRAPNQPQHF,TGTGCCAGCAGCTTAGATAGGGCGCCCAATCAGCCCCAGCATTTT
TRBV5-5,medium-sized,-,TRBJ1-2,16,CASSIAADGRNYGYTF,TGTGCCAGCAGCATAGCGGCGGACGGTAGAAACTATGGCTACACCTTC
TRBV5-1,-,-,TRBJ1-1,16,CASSLAGGEVNTEAFF,TGCGCCAGCAGCTTGGCCGGGGGCGAGGTGAACACTGAAGCTTTCTTT
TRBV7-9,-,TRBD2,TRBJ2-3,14,CASRPSGGADTQYF,TGTGCCAGCAGACCGAGCGGGGGGGCTGATACGCAGTATTTT
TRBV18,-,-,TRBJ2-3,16,CASSPQFGGDTDTQYF,TGTGCCAGCTCACCACAATTCGGGGGAGACACAGATACGCAGTATTTT
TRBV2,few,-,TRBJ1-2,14,CASSASGASYGYTF,TGTGCCAGCAGTGCGTCGGGGGCGAGCTATGGCTACACCTTC
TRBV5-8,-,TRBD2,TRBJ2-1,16,CASSFRALAGGNEQFF,TGTGCCAGCAGCTTTCGAGCTCTAGCGGGAGGAAATGAGCAGTTCTTC
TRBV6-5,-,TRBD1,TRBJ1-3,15,CASSPGTGSGNTIYF,TGTGCCAGCAGTCCCGGGACAGGGTCTGGAAACACCATATATTTT
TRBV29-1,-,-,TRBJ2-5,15,CSVEEWSGGGKTQYF,TGCAGCGTTGAAGAGTGGAGTGGAGGGGGCAAGACCCAGTACTTC
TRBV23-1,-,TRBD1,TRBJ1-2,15,CASSQRTGNGSGYTF,TGCGCCAGCAGCCAAAGGACAGGCAATGGTAGCGGCTACACCTTC
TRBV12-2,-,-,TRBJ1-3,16,CASRLLLGFAQKTIYF,TGTGCAAGTCGCCTCCTGCTGGGGTTTGCACAGAAAACCATATATTTT
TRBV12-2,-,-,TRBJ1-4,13,CASPLQGNEKLFF,TGTGCAAGTCCCTTACAGGGGAATGAAAAACTGTTTTTT
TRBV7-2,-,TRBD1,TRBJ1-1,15,CASSFPGGMNTEAFF,TGTGCCAGCAGCTTCCCAGGGGGAATGAACACTGAAGCTTTCTTT
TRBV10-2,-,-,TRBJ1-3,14,CAVRDTEGGNTIYF,TGCGCCGTCCGGGACACTGAGGGTGGAAACACCATATATTTT
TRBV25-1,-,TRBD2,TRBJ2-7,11,CAAAGGHEQYF,TGTGCCGCTGCGGGGGGCCACGAGCAGTACTTC
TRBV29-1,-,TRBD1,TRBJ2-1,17,CSVDAGTGVSGRGEQFF,TGCAGCGTTGATGCCGGGACAGGGGTATCGGGGCGCGGTGAGCAGTTCTTC
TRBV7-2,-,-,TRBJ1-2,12,CASSGDGDGYTF,TGTGCCAGCAGCGGGGACGGAGACGGCTACACCTTC
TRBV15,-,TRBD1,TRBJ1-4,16,CATSASQGAVGEKLFF,TGTGCCACCAGCGCGTCCCAGGGGGCGGTAGGTGAAAAACTGTTTTTT
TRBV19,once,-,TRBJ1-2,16,CATSPPRGRGGWGYTF,TGTGCCACCTCCCCCCCTCGGGGCCGGGGAGGATGGGGCTACACCTTC
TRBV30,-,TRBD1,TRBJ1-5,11,CAWTGGQPQHF,TGTGCCTGGACAGGGGGTCAGCCCCAGCATTTT
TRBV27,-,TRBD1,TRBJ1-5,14,CASSPGTGAQPQHF,TGTGCCAGCAGCCCGGGGACAGGGGCTCAGCCCCAGCATTTT